This T cell receptor (beta chain) was recorded in a study of T cells after yellow fever vaccination (dated 2019 in TCRdb). With regard to the full study: The SMART-Seq v4 Ultra Low Input RNA kit was used to prepare libraries from fractions with low cell numbers. To track T-cell clones before and after primary and booster YFV17D yellow fever vaccination, bulk TCR alpha and beta repertoires were sequenced longitudinally. Two healthy male donors made up the cohort, one aged 18 to 29 years and the other aged 30 to 40 years. Blood was collected at multiple timepoints before and after primary and secondary immunization, and bulk PBMC replicates and cell subsets were isolated.

Unmatched junction bases come to 10, with V trimmed by 7 bases and J by 1 base. From its cysteine to its phenylalanine, the CDR3 spans 17 amino acids. The retained sequence is limited to the CDR3, 51 bases, with the frame set at the first base. CDR1 and CDR2, per the germline V gene, are MNHEY and SVGAGI. TCR cDNA was made using 5'RACE template switching, a step that added a universal primer site and unique molecular identifiers. Priming of cDNA synthesis was performed from both the TCR alpha and TCR beta constant segments. Library amplification involved two PCR steps, and the second step added sample barcodes and sequencing adapters. Sequencing of the libraries was done on either Illumina HiSeq 2500 (2x100 bp) or NovaSeq (2x150 bp). Per the original workflow: Demultiplexing of reads and collapsing into UMI consensus sequences were performed with MIGEC, and V(D)J alignment was carried out with MiXCR. Vaccine-responding clonotypes were defined with edgeR using replicate PBMC samples, requiring FDR below 0.01 and a log2 fold change above 5 up to day 15. CD4 or CD8 identity was assigned to each bulk clonotype according to whether the clonotype was present at higher abundance in the sequenced CD4 repertoire or the sequenced CD8 repertoire. The public sequencing data were trimmed at Q25 with fastp and processed into clonotypes with MiXCR by TCRdb, which kept only in-frame beta chains. Merged by CDR3 protein, the rows form single entries marked with the most common genes and DNA. What appears here as the V and J calls and clone size reflects TCRdb's work, not the paper's. This sample lists a few hundred thousand distinct CDR3 sequences; 6.7% were detected once. The leading ten clones occupy 0.8% to 1.2% of the sample.

On this clonotype: This clone's antigen is unknown. The record has no base qualities; no much larger clone is one base away.

The label giving this sample's treatment or condition can be read as: live attenuated yellow fever vaccine strain. A standard Ficoll-Paque protocol was used to isolate PBMCs from peripheral blood. Dynabeads CD4 and CD8 positive selection kits were used to isolate the CD4 and CD8 T-cell fractions. TriZol was used to extract RNA from bulk PBMCs, from CD4 and CD8 fractions, and from dextramer-positive and dextramer-negative fractions. What the research found in general, with its limitations: After the booster, most clones that had expanded after primary vaccination were detected again (over 95% of CD4 and around 88% of CD8), suggesting broad maintenance of memory. Computational filtering was required because FACS-sorted repertoires could contain abundant contaminating clonotypes from the bulk population. Because the study included only a couple of donors, the extent to which the findings can be generalized is limited. A small share of clonotypes occurred in both CD4 and CD8 compartments, likely arising from convergent recombination. The secondary T-cell response was weaker than the primary response but faster, peaking on day 5 instead of day 15.

The specimen was CD4+ T cells sorted from PBMCs, collected on the day of the yellow fever booster vaccination. The TCR was taken from a man aged 25-40 years who received the YFV17D yellow fever vaccine. The V gene is TRBV6-5 and the J gene is TRBJ2-2, with 9 bases aligning to TRBD2. The CDR3: CASKLLASGVNTGELFF. The bases are TGTGCCAGCAAACTACTGGCTAGCGGGGTGAACACCGGGGAGCTGTTTTTT.